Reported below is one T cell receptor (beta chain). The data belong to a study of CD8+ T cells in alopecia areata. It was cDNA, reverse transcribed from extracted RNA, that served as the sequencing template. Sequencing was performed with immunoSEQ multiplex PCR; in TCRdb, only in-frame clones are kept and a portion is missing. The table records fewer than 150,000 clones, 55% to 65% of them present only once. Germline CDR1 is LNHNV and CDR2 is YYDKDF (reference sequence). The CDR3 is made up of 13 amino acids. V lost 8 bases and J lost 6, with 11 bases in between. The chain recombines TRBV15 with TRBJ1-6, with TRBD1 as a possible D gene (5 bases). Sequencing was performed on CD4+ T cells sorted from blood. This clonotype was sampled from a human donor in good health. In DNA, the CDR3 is TGTGCCACCGGTCAGGGAACTAATTCACCCCTCCACTTT. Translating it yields CATGQGTNSPLHF.